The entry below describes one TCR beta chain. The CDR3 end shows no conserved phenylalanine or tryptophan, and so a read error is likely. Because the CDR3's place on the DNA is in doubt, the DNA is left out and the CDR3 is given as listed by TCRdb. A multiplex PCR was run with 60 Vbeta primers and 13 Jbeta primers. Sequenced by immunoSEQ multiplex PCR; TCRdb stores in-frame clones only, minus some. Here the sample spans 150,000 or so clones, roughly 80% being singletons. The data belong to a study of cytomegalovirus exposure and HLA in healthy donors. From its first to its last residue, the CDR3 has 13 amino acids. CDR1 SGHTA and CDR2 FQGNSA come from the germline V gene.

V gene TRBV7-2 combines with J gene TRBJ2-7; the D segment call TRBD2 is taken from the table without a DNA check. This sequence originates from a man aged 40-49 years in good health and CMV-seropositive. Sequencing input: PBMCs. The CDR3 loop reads CASSLVGRDYSFL.